The TCR beta chain under discussion was sequenced for a study of T-cell memory formation after mild COVID-19. Study findings and constraints: Clones which contracted sat mainly in CM and EM if CD4+, and in EMRA if CD8+.

From the 5' RACE reads, TCRdb called clonotypes with MiXCR, one entry per CDR3 protein. Of around 370,000 distinct CDR3 sequences in the sample, 21% were seen once. In regard to this clonotype: Antigen specificity is unknown.

CDR3 length equals 14 residues. Germline loops: CDR1 SGHAT, CDR2 FQNNGV. With 2 bases removed from V and 5 bases from J, the gap between germline ends came to 12 bases. Sequencing was done on a sample of PBMCs or a T cell subset sorted from them (not recorded which). This clonotype originated in an adult woman who had mild COVID-19 (a few samples of this study predate the infection). Cell type and time point are not known. The chain recombines TRBV11-2 with TRBJ2-5; D might be TRBD2 (5 bases). The CDR3 DNA reads as TGTGCCAGCAGCTTAACCGGTTTAGCGGAGACCCAGTACTTC. This codes for CASSLTGLAETQYF.